The rows below give T cell receptor beta chains drawn from one sample of a study of blood T cell repertoires in COVID-19. Repertoires were generated with immunoSEQ multiplex PCR, while TCRdb's copy carries only in-frame clones and drops some. The data hold about 230,000 clones, with just over 85% observed a single time. Sequenced: peripheral blood. The receptors shown here come from a man in his forties or fifties with COVID-19, enrolled during active disease. Each CDR3 is given with its conserved first and last residue. The order of the fields is clone size, D gene, J gene, CDR3 length, V gene, CDR3 protein, CDR3 DNA. The D gene is left open where the match is weak. Clone size is shown for a subset of rows, as once, few, many or a class of expanded clone.

size: NA; D: NA; J: TRBJ1-2; length: 12; V: TRBV2; CDR3: CASSAEGFAYTF; DNA: TGTGCCAGCAGTGCGGAGGGGTTCGCCTACACCTTC
size: NA; D: TRBD1; J: TRBJ1-2; length: 14; V: TRBV3-1/TRBV3-2; CDR3: CASSSAGQVAGYTF; DNA: TGTGCCAGCAGCTCCGCGGGACAGGTGGCTGGCTACACCTTC
size: NA; D: TRBD1; J: TRBJ2-2; length: 15; V: TRBV27; CDR3: CASSSTGANTGELFF; DNA: TGTGCCAGCAGTTCGACAGGGGCGAACACCGGGGAGCTGTTTTTT
size: NA; D: NA; J: TRBJ2-7; length: 14; V: TRBV9; CDR3: CASSVGTGTYEQYF; DNA: TGTGCCAGCAGCGTAGGGACTGGCACCTACGAGCAGTACTTC
size: NA; D: TRBD2; J: TRBJ2-7; length: 14; V: TRBV6-1; CDR3: CASSEAGGYYEQYF; DNA: TGTGCCAGCAGTGAAGCGGGAGGGTACTACGAGCAGTACTTC
size: once; D: TRBD2; J: TRBJ2-3; length: 16; V: TRBV18; CDR3: CASSPYIAGVTDTQYF; DNA: TGTGCCAGCTCACCCTACATAGCGGGGGTAACAGATACGCAGTATTTT
size: NA; D: TRBD2; J: TRBJ2-3; length: 15; V: TRBV3-1/TRBV3-2; CDR3: CASSYSGGGTDTQYF; DNA: TGTGCCAGCAGCTACAGCGGGGGGGGCACAGATACGCAGTATTTT
size: NA; D: NA; J: TRBJ2-5; length: 14; V: TRBV6-1; CDR3: CASRVPSKGETQYF; DNA: TGTGCCAGCAGAGTTCCTAGTAAAGGAGAGACCCAGTACTTC
size: NA; D: TRBD1; J: TRBJ1-2; length: 12; V: TRBV5-6; CDR3: CASGDRNYGYTF; DNA: TGTGCCAGCGGGGACAGAAACTATGGCTACACCTTC
size: NA; D: TRBD1; J: TRBJ1-3; length: 15; V: TRBV7-6; CDR3: CASPRQGPIGDTIYF; DNA: TGTGCCAGTCCTCGACAGGGCCCCATTGGAGACACCATATATTTT
size: NA; D: NA; J: TRBJ2-5; length: 14; V: TRBV6-1; CDR3: CASSELVLAETQYF; DNA: TGTGCCAGCAGTGAGCTAGTCCTAGCCGAGACCCAGTACTTC
size: NA; D: TRBD2; J: TRBJ2-7; length: 17; V: TRBV11-2; CDR3: CASTSGGLAGPSYEQYF; DNA: TGTGCCAGCACTTCGGGGGGACTAGCGGGGCCTTCCTACGAGCAGTACTTC
size: NA; D: NA; J: TRBJ2-1; length: 15; V: TRBV3-1/TRBV3-2; CDR3: CASSPARALYNEQFF; DNA: TGTGCCAGCAGCCCCGCGAGGGCTCTCTACAATGAGCAGTTCTTC
size: few; D: NA; J: TRBJ1-5; length: 14; V: TRBV28; CDR3: CASTRRGSREPQHF; DNA: TGTGCCAGCACTCGACGGGGGTCAAGGGAGCCCCAGCATTTT
size: NA; D: TRBD1; J: TRBJ2-7; length: 13; V: TRBV29-1; CDR3: CSVEGQGKWEQYF; DNA: TGCAGCGTTGAAGGACAGGGAAAATGGGAGCAGTACTTC
size: NA; D: TRBD2; J: TRBJ2-7; length: 17; V: TRBV7-9; CDR3: CASSTGASGGSSYEQYF; DNA: TGTGCCAGCTCAACTGGGGCTAGCGGGGGCAGCTCCTACGAGCAGTACTTC
size: NA; D: TRBD2; J: TRBJ2-1; length: 15; V: TRBV4-3; CDR3: CASSTRLAEYNEQFF; DNA: TGCGCCAGCAGCACTCGACTAGCGGAATACAATGAGCAGTTCTTC
size: NA; D: NA; J: TRBJ1-3; length: 15; V: TRBV7-6; CDR3: CASSLGTVSGNTIYF; DNA: TGTGCCAGCAGCTTAGGGACAGTCTCTGGAAACACCATATATTTT
size: NA; D: NA; J: TRBJ1-1; length: 15; V: TRBV3-1/TRBV3-2; CDR3: CASSRPAVRDTEAFF; DNA: TGTGCCAGCAGCCGCCCAGCAGTCAGGGACACTGAAGCTTTCTTT
size: NA; D: TRBD1; J: TRBJ2-5; length: 15; V: TRBV24-1; CDR3: CATSDPGQGQETQYF; DNA: TGTGCCACCAGTGACCCGGGACAGGGCCAAGAGACCCAGTACTTC
size: NA; D: TRBD1; J: TRBJ2-6; length: 18; V: TRBV5-1; CDR3: CASSTGTGGSAGANVLTF; DNA: TGCGCCAGCAGCACAGGGACAGGGGGCAGCGCTGGGGCCAACGTCCTGACTTTC
size: once; D: NA; J: TRBJ2-1; length: 15; V: TRBV11-2; CDR3: CASSTRAGSYNEQFF; DNA: TGTGCCAGCAGCACCCGAGCGGGCTCCTACAATGAGCAGTTCTTC
size: NA; D: NA; J: TRBJ2-5; length: 14; V: TRBV4-1; CDR3: CASSRGLEGETQYF; DNA: TGCGCCAGCAGCCGGGGACTCGAGGGGGAGACCCAGTACTTC
size: once; D: NA; J: TRBJ2-1; length: 13; V: TRBV19; CDR3: CASSIPAGNEQFF; DNA: TGTGCCAGTAGTATTCCCGCCGGGAATGAGCAGTTCTTC
size: many; D: TRBD2; J: TRBJ2-6; length: 20; V: TRBV4-3; CDR3: CASSPRLAGETSSGANVLTF; DNA: TGCGCCAGCAGCCCCCGACTAGCGGGGGAGACCAGTTCTGGGGCCAACGTCCTGACTTTC
size: NA; D: TRBD1; J: TRBJ1-2; length: 13; V: TRBV11-2; CDR3: CASSSTGNYGYTF; DNA: TGTGCCAGCAGCTCGACAGGGAACTATGGCTACACCTTC
size: NA; D: TRBD1; J: TRBJ1-2; length: 15; V: TRBV5-1; CDR3: CASSPTGTGGSGYTF; DNA: TGCGCCAGCAGCCCGACCGGGACAGGGGGCTCTGGCTACACCTTC
size: NA; D: TRBD1; J: TRBJ1-2; length: 14; V: TRBV5-1; CDR3: CASGDRGRDYGYTF; DNA: TGCGCCAGCGGGGACAGGGGGCGCGACTATGGCTACACCTTC
size: NA; D: NA; J: TRBJ2-2; length: 16; V: TRBV11-2; CDR3: CASRLEGTVNTGELFF; DNA: TGTGCCAGCAGGTTGGAGGGGACAGTGAACACCGGGGAGCTGTTTTTT
size: NA; D: TRBD2; J: TRBJ2-1; length: 16; V: TRBV3-1/TRBV3-2; CDR3: CASSQTGTSGRGEQFF; DNA: TGTGCCAGCAGCCAAACGGGGACTAGCGGGAGGGGTGAGCAGTTCTTC
size: NA; D: TRBD1; J: TRBJ1-2; length: 15; V: TRBV28; CDR3: CASSLTIGTGYGYTF; DNA: TGTGCCAGCAGTTTAACTATCGGGACAGGCTATGGCTACACCTTC